This T cell receptor (beta chain) was captured in a study of T cells in Graves' hyperthyroidism and ophthalmopathy. The hyperthyroidism patients had all been newly diagnosed, and their disease duration was under 2 months. Their ages ranged from 18 to 65 years. The sample holds many counts of this clonotype. Researchers amplified the TCR beta CDR3 regions from RNA transcripts. The study used the HTBI primer set for a first-round RT-PCR of the TCR CDR3. Each CDR3 protein is one row after TCRdb ran MiXCR on the multiplex PCR reads. The sample carries some 770,000 distinct CDR3 sequences, over 15% recorded once. This CDR3 is built from 16 residues. Germline-derived CDR1 and CDR2 are SGHVS and FQNEAQ. V lost 5 bases and J lost 5; bases outside the gene matches: 6.

This chain links TRBV7-8 with TRBJ2-1, with 13 bases matching TRBD2. This sequence originates from a man younger than 30 with Graves' hyperthyroidism. Sequenced: blood. This CDR3 is CASSPLGTSGDNEQFF. The CDR3 region has the DNA TGTGCCAGCAGCCCCCTTGGGACTAGCGGGGACAATGAGCAGTTCTTC.